The 28 T cell receptor beta chains given below trace back to one sample, sequenced in a study of early T cells in non-severe SARS-CoV-2 infection. MiXCR was run by TCRdb on the 5' RACE reads, yielding one entry per CDR3 protein. This sample has around 84,000 distinct CDR3 sequences, with around 9.3% found just once. The sequences come from whole blood, collected at baseline. These receptors originate from an adult who was a healthcare worker with PCR-confirmed SARS-CoV-2 infection or an uninfected control (not recorded which).

The chain uses TRBV12-3 or TRBV12-4 and TRBJ1-4, with 7 bases matching TRBD1. This CDR3 is built from 13 residues. With V trimmed by 2 bases and J by 8 bases, 2 bases remained unmatched. This CDR3 reads CASSLWTGEKLFF. The CDR3 bases are TGTGCCAGCAGTTTATGGACAGGCGAAAAACTGTTTTTT.

Within the sample, this clonotype is medium-sized. The gene calls are TRBV20-1 and TRBJ2-5; 7 nucleotides align to TRBD1. V trimming: 5 bases; J trimming: 4 bases; junction bases outside the gene matches: 19. CDR3 size: 17 residues. Germline CDR1 and CDR2: DFQATT and SNEGSKA (reference sequence). CDR3 residues: CSALCPRQGLVRETQYF. CDR3 nucleotides: TGCAGTGCTCTTTGCCCCCGACAGGGATTAGTCAGAGAGACCCAGTACTTC.

This clonotype was found a few times. This chain links TRBV19 with TRBJ2-4; D gene uncertain. The CDR3 runs 16 residues. The germline CDR1 and CDR2 sequences are LNHDA and SQIVND (reference sequence). Trimming cost V 5 bases and J 0 bases, with 14 bases left between them. The CDR3 coding sequence is TGTGCCAGTAGTTCTTCCTCCGGTTTAGCCAAAAACATTCAGTACTTC. Translating it yields CASSSSSGLAKNIQYF.

The genes are TRBV2 and TRBJ1-1; no clear D. The CDR3 is made up of 12 amino acids. Germline values: CDR1 SNHLY, CDR2 FYNNEI. Trimming pared 4 bases from V and 5 bases from J, leaving 8 bases between. CDR3 residues: CASSGTRTEAFF. The CDR3 DNA sequence: TGTGCCAGCAGTGGGACGAGGACTGAAGCTTTCTTT. The whole variable domain, remainder taken from reference TRBV2 and TRBJ1-1, is EPEVTQTPSHQVTQMGQEVILRCVPISNHLYFYWYRQILGQKVEFLVSFYNNEISEKSEIFDDQFSVERPDGSNFTLKIRSTKLEDSAMYFCASSGTRTEAFFGQGTRLTVV.

This clonotype came up a few times. The chain links TRBV7-9 to TRBJ2-2, with 8 bases identical to TRBD2. The ends lost 5 bases at V and 3 bases at J; junction bases unmatched: 8. The germline gives CDR1 SEHNR, CDR2 FQNEAQ (reference sequence). The CDR3 totals 16 residues. CDR3 loop: CASSQGTRSDTGELFF. The CDR3 DNA follows: TGTGCCAGCAGCCAGGGGACTAGATCGGACACCGGGGAGCTGTTTTTT.

This clonotype was found a few times. At one of its ends the junction is not consistent with the germline gene, which may arise from a read error. The chain couples TRBV6-2 or TRBV6-3 to TRBJ2-5; D perhaps matches TRBD1 (6 bases). This CDR3 has 13 amino acids. Germline CDR1 MNHEY, CDR2 SVGEGT. The CDR3: CASNYREQETQYF. The CDR3 nucleotides are TGTGCCAGCAATTACAGGGAGCAAGAGACCCAGTACTTC.

This clonotype was found a few times. The chain joins TRBV15 to TRBJ2-2; unclear D gene. The CDR3 has 12 amino acids. V dropped 8 bases and J dropped 6 bases, with 10 bases sitting between them. In germline, CDR1 is LNHNV, CDR2 YYDKDF (reference sequence). The CDR3: CATALVAGELFF. CDR3 DNA: TGTGCCACCGCGTTGGTGGCCGGGGAGCTGTTTTTT.

This clonotype was seen many times. The chain has TRBV6-5 and TRBJ2-7, with TRBD1 matching 7 bases. Germline CDR1 is MNHEY and CDR2 is SVGAGI. With 6 bases clipped from V and 6 bases from J, the junction kept 5 bases outside the gene matches. The CDR3 runs 12 residues. The CDR3 nucleotides are TGTGCCAGCAGCCCGCGACAGGGCGAGCAGTACTTC. Translation gives CASSPRQGEQYF.

This clonotype was counted many times. V usage is TRBV13 and J usage is TRBJ2-2, with D hard to call. The CDR3 has 13 residues. Germline loops: CDR1 PRHDT, CDR2 FYEKMQ (reference sequence). V was trimmed by 5 bases and J by 5 bases, leaving 9 bases between them. The CDR3 sequence is CASSPRLTGELFF. CDR3 sequence (DNA): TGTGCCAGCAGCCCTCGACTTACCGGGGAGCTGTTTTTT.

The V gene is TRBV6-4, the J gene TRBJ2-3; 9 nucleotides agree with TRBD2. In germline, CDR1 is MRHNA, CDR2 SNTAGT. The V gene end was trimmed by 3 bases and the J gene end by 1 base; junction bases not matched to a gene: 2. This CDR3 has 15 residues. The CDR3 region has the DNA TGTGCCAGCAGTGAAATAGCGGGAGGCACAGATACGCAGTATTTT. Translated: CASSEIAGGTDTQYF.

The genes are TRBV4-1 and TRBJ2-7; D possibly uses TRBD1 or TRBD2 (5 bases each). The CDR3 is 14 residues long. Germline CDR1 reads MGHRA; CDR2 reads YSYEKL. V was cut by 1 base and J by 3 bases, with 10 bases left in between. The CDR3 bases are TGCGCCAGCAGCCAAGTAGGGACCAACTACGAGCAGTACTTC. The encoded protein is CASSQVGTNYEQYF.

This clonotype was observed at least ten times. The chain employs TRBV5-5 and TRBJ1-1; TRBD1 might be the D (6 bases). This CDR3 has 16 amino acids. V was clipped by 0 bases and J by 4 bases, with 16 bases between them. Germline V lookup: CDR1 SGHKS, CDR2 YYEKEE (reference sequence). CDR3 residues: CASSLELFRGGTEAFF. CDR3 nucleotides: TGTGCCAGCAGCTTGGAACTCTTTAGAGGGGGCACTGAAGCTTTCTTT.

This clonotype was found a few times. The chain uses TRBV2 and TRBJ1-3, with D perhaps matching TRBD1 (6 bases). The CDR3 contains 15 residues. From germline, CDR1 is SNHLY and CDR2 FYNNEI. Trimming removed 4 bases from V and 0 bases from J, with 10 bases in between. CDR3 region: CASSVQGSSGNTIYF. DNA for the CDR3: TGTGCCAGCAGTGTACAGGGCTCCTCTGGAAACACCATATATTTT.

This clonotype was counted between two and nine times. V usage is TRBV10-3 and J usage is TRBJ2-5, with 12 nucleotides matching TRBD2. This CDR3 is built from 18 residues. V dropped 3 bases and J dropped 5; count of bases not matched to a gene: 13. Germline-derived CDR1 and CDR2 are ENHRY and SYGVKD. The CDR3 DNA follows: TGTGCCATCAGTGACCCAATCACGACTAGCGGGAGTGAGGAGACCCAGTACTTC. Its translation: CAISDPITTSGSEETQYF.

The chain carries TRBV18 and TRBJ1-4, with D hard to call. Looked up from germline, CDR1 is KGHSH and CDR2 is LQKENI. V shed 8 bases and J shed 0 bases, with 7 bases lying between them. The CDR3 runs to 13 residues. The chain's CDR3 is CASRITTNEKLFF. For the CDR3, the DNA is TGTGCCAGCCGTATCACAACTAATGAAAAACTGTTTTTT.

Many counts were recorded for this clonotype. The chain's CDR3 is CASSPQQGTEAFF. CDR3 nucleotide sequence: TGTGCCAGCAGCCCTCAACAGGGAACTGAAGCTTTCTTT. The V and J genes are TRBV7-3 and TRBJ1-1, with a tentative D call TRBD1 (6 bases). Deletions cut 5 bases from V and 5 bases from J, with 12 bases between. The V gene's germline CDR1 is SGHTA and CDR2 FQGTGA. CDR3 size: 13 residues.

J is TRBJ2-7 and V is TRBV28; the match to TRBD2 covers 12 bases. Trimming removed 7 bases from V and 3 bases from J; junction bases left unmatched: 7. This CDR3 region has 15 residues. Germline assignment: CDR1 MDHEN and CDR2 SYDVKM. CDR3 bases: TGTGCCAGCATTCCCTCACTAGCGGGAGGCTACGAGCAGTACTTC. Its translation: CASIPSLAGGYEQYF.

In its sample, this clonotype was seen many times. The gene calls are TRBV2 and TRBJ1-1; D might be TRBD1 (5 bases). Germline V lookup: CDR1 SNHLY, CDR2 FYNNEI. This CDR3 has 16 amino acids. V was shortened by 8 bases and J by 3 bases, with 22 bases between the two germline ends. CDR3 nucleotides: TGTGCCAGCCAGGGTGGGCGGTTCGTACGGGACACTGAAGCTTTCTTT. This sequence encodes CASQGGRFVRDTEAFF.

This clonotype occurred many times. The chain recombines TRBV24-1 with TRBJ2-5; D possibly uses TRBD1 or TRBD2 (7 bases each). Looked up from germline, CDR1 is KGHDR and CDR2 is SFDVKD. This CDR3 comprises 15 residues. The V end lost 5 bases, the J end lost 1 base, and 13 bases lay between the germline ends. The CDR3 protein is CATSAGGGAQETQYF. The CDR3 DNA reads as TGTGCCACCAGTGCAGGGGGAGGGGCCCAAGAGACCCAGTACTTC.

V usage is TRBV12-3 or TRBV12-4 and J usage is TRBJ2-1; D is undetermined. V was cut by 3 bases and J by 3 bases, with 15 bases left in between. This CDR3 has 16 residues. CDR3 residues: CASSFSPTRNYNEQFF. The CDR3 DNA reads as TGTGCCAGCAGTTTCAGCCCGACAAGAAACTACAATGAGCAGTTCTTC.

This chain uses TRBV6-6 with TRBJ2-1; D possibly corresponds to TRBD2 (5 bases). Per germline, CDR1 MNHNY and CDR2 SVGAGI (reference sequence). This CDR3 is built from 16 residues. The ends were cut back, 8 bases at V and 0 bases at J, with 17 bases in the middle. CDR3 coding DNA: TGTGCCAGCGGCAAGGAGCGGATACTCTCCTACAATGAGCAGTTCTTC. Residues: CASGKERILSYNEQFF.

This clonotype was seen only a few times. V is TRBV28 and J is TRBJ1-2; TRBD1 agrees at 10 bases. V lost 5 bases and J lost 10; bases outside the gene matches: 10. CDR1 and CDR2 (germline): MDHEN, SYDVKM. The CDR3 spans 14 residues. As DNA, the CDR3 is TGTGCCAGCAGTGCCCCGGGACAGGGGTCGGACTACACCTTC. Its protein is CASSAPGQGSDYTF.

This clonotype was seen ten or more times. The rearrangement uses TRBV7-8 and TRBJ2-7; tentative D call: TRBD2 (6 bases). Trimming cost V 3 bases and J 9 bases, with 18 bases left between them. Germline V gives CDR1 SGHVS, CDR2 FQNEAQ. The CDR3 covers 14 residues. CDR3 sequence: CASSFLGGAFGQYF. The CDR3 nucleotides read TGTGCCAGCAGCTTTCTGGGGGGAGCTTTCGGGCAGTACTTC.

DNA of the CDR3: TGTGCCAGCAGCTTACAGCGGGAGATAGGAAATACGCAGTATTTT. Its protein is CASSLQREIGNTQYF. This chain connects TRBV7-3 to TRBJ2-3, with 8 bases that match TRBD2. Germline V lookup: CDR1 SGHTA, CDR2 FQGTGA. CDR3 length equals 15 residues. With 2 bases clipped from V and 7 bases from J, the junction kept 8 bases outside the gene matches.

This clonotype was observed many times. CDR3 coding DNA: TGTGCCAGCAGCTCCTTGACTCTTCCTTACACAGATACGCAGTATTTT. Amino acids: CASSSLTLPYTDTQYF. The V gene is TRBV7-8, the J gene TRBJ2-3, with D hard to call. Germline V gene lookup returns CDR1 SGHVS and CDR2 FQNEAQ. The CDR3 has 16 residues. V shed 4 bases and J shed 2 bases, with 16 bases lying between them. Full variable domain (remainder filled in from reference TRBV7-8 and TRBJ2-3): GAGVSQSPRYKVAKRGQDVALRCDPISGHVSLFWYQQALGQGPEFLTYFQNEAQLDKSGLPSDRFFAERPEGSVSTLKIQRTQQEDSAVYLCASSSLTLPYTDTQYFGPGTRLTVL.

This sequence joins TRBV7-2 and TRBJ2-2; the match to TRBD2 covers 8 bases. The CDR3 runs 16 residues. V shed 2 bases, J shed 5 bases, and the junction held 7 bases outside the gene matches. Germline assignment: CDR1 SGHTA and CDR2 FQGNSA. CDR3 in amino acids: CASSLTPAGATGELFF. The CDR3 nucleotides read TGTGCCAGCAGCTTAACGCCAGCGGGAGCAACCGGGGAGCTGTTTTTT.

This clonotype was recorded at least ten times. This chain connects TRBV12-3 or TRBV12-4 to TRBJ1-1; possible D gene TRBD1, 6 bases. Trimming removed 1 base at V and 3 bases at J, with 12 bases between. CDR3 length equals 15 residues. CDR3 sequence reads: CASSLDTGSDTEAFF. The CDR3 DNA sequence: TGTGCCAGCAGTTTAGATACAGGGTCGGACACTGAAGCTTTCTTT.

Only a few counts were recorded for this clonotype. The chain joins TRBV20-1 to TRBJ2-3; D is tentatively TRBD1 or TRBD2 (6 bases each). The CDR3 has 16 residues. Germline V gene sequence: CDR1 DFQATT, CDR2 SNEGSKA (reference sequence). V was clipped by 5 bases and J by 0 bases, with 18 bases between them. The CDR3 reads CSASGPSGASTDTQYF. CDR3 nucleotides: TGCAGTGCTTCCGGACCATCGGGGGCTAGCACAGATACGCAGTATTTT.